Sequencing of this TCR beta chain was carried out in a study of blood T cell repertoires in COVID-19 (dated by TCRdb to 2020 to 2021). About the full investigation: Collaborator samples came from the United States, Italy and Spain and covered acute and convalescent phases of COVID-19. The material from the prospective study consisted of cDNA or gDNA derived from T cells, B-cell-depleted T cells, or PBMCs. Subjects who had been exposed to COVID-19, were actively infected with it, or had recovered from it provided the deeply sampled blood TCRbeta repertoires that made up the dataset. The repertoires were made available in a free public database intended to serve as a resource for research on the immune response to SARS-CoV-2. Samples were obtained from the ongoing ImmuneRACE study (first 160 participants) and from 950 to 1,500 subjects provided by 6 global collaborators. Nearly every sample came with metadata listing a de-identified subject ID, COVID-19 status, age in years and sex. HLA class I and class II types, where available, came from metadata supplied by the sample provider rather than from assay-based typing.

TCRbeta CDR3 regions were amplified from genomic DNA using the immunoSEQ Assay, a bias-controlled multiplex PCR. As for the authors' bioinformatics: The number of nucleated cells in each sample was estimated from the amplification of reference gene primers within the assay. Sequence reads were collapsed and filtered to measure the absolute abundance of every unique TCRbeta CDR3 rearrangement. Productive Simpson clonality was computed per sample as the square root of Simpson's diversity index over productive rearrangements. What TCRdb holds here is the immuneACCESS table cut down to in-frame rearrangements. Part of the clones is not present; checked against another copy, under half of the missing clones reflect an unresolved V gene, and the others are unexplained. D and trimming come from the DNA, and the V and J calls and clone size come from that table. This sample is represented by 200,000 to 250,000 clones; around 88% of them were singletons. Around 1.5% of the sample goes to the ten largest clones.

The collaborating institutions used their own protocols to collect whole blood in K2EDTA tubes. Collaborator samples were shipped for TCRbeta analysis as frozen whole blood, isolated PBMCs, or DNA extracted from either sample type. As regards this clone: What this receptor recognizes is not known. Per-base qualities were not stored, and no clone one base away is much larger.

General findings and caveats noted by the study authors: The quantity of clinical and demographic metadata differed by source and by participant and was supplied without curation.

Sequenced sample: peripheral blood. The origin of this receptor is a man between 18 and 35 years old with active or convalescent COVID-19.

The CDR3 protein is CASSLHFPSNTGGNTEAFF. The nucleotide sequence reads TGTGCCAGCAGCCTCCACTTCCCGTCGAATACAGGGGGGAACACTGAAGCTTTCTTT. Here the chain combines TRBV3-1 (or the pseudogene TRBV3-2) and TRBJ1-1; 8 bases in the middle match TRBD1. According to the germline V gene (reference sequence), CDR1 reads LGHDT and CDR2 reads YNNKEL. Trimming leaves V shorter by 4 bases and J shorter by 1 base, with the junction holding 17 bases beyond the gene matches. The CDR3 runs 19 amino acids, cysteine and phenylalanine included. Just CDR3 DNA is preserved here, 57 bases in frame from base 1.